A single sample is the source of the 3 T cell receptor beta chains below, sequenced in a study of T cell repertoires in cytomegalovirus infection. Antigen specificity for these receptors is unknown. TCRdb analysed the reads with MiXCR anew, one entry per CDR3 protein. The repertoire includes about 920,000 distinct CDR3 sequences, roughly 30% of them detected once, and about an eighth sits in the top ten. This specimen was cultured CD8+ T cells from PBMCs, taken from culture after CMV antigen stimulation. The receptors stem from a human donor in good health (CMV status not recorded). Some clones in this sample may be carry-over from other donors' samples.

The genes are TRBV11-2 and TRBJ2-5; D may be TRBD1 (6 bases). The V and J ends lost 6 bases and 2 bases respectively, with 16 bases between them. Germline lookup yields CDR1 SGHAT and CDR2 FQNNGV. The CDR3 loop spans 15 amino acids. CDR3 residues: CASRRQAVPQETQYF. CDR3 coding DNA: TGTGCCAGCAGGAGACAGGCGGTCCCTCAAGAGACCCAGTACTTC.

J is TRBJ1-1 and V is TRBV19; 10 bases line up with TRBD1. V dropped 5 bases and J dropped 1; count of bases not matched to a gene: 4. Germline V CDR1 and CDR2: LNHDA, SQIVND (reference sequence). This CDR3 is built from 15 residues. The CDR3 here is CASSARQGANTEAFF. DNA of the CDR3: TGTGCCAGTAGTGCCCGACAGGGGGCGAACACTGAAGCTTTCTTT. The full variable domain, completed using reference TRBV19 and TRBJ1-1, is DGGITQSPKYLFRKEGQNVTLSCEQNLNHDAMYWYRQDPGQGLRLIYYSQIVNDFQKGDIAEGYSVSREKKESFPLTVTSAQKNPTAFYLCASSARQGANTEAFFGQGTRLTVV.

In its sample, this clonotype was seen a few times. Since a much larger clone is just one base distant, this may be a read error. J is TRBJ2-1 and V is TRBV5-6; TRBD1 matches at 8 bases. Per germline, CDR1 SGHDT and CDR2 YYEEEE. V lost 2 bases and J lost 1; bases outside the gene matches: 5. This CDR3 spans 16 amino acids. CDR3 residues: CASSLPQGASYNEQFF. CDR3 bases: TGTGCCAGCAGCTTACCGCAGGGGGCTTCCTACAATGAGCAGTTCTTC.